The T cell receptor beta chain under discussion was sequenced for a study of CD8 T cells in ankylosing spondylitis. Study-level findings and limits: Reports say disease-linked clones showed up significantly more in matched ankylosing spondylitis synovial fluid. Apparently characteristic of ankylosing spondylitis blood was a TCR beta motif (roughly 8 highly homologous variants). Disease-linked clones bore a CD8+ phenotype and were relatively rare in peripheral blood.

Many counts were recorded for this clonotype. Antigen unknown. Each TCR beta library was made by quantitative 5'-RACE that incorporated molecular barcodes. TCRdb re-called the 5' RACE reads with MiXCR, one entry per CDR3 protein. The data hold around 330,000 distinct CDR3 sequences, with 11% observed a single time. Sequenced input: blood, either unsorted or a sorted T cell fraction (not recorded which). The receptor was derived from a female donor with ankylosing spondylitis or in good health (not recorded which).

CDR3 in amino acids: CSANGWDEQFF. The CDR3 region has the DNA TGCAGTGCTAACGGATGGGATGAGCAGTTCTTC. The rearrangement uses TRBV20-1 and TRBJ2-1; the D is unclear. Germline V CDR1 and CDR2: DFQATT, SNEGSKA (reference sequence). The CDR3 spans 11 residues. V was cut by 4 bases and J by 8 bases, with 9 bases left in between.